This T cell receptor (beta chain) appears in the sequencing data of a study of blood T cell repertoires in COVID-19. This CDR3 spans 16 amino acids. CDR1 and CDR2 from the germline V gene are ENHRY and SYGVKD. V lost 3 bases, J lost 2 bases, and 4 bases stayed unmatched. Those who participated ranged in age from roughly 18 to 89 years and resided in under 25 US areas. Only in-frame clones appear in the TCRdb table, and some are missing; sequencing was by immunoSEQ multiplex PCR. The sample records hundreds of thousands of clones, 85% to 90% being singletons. The chain employs TRBV10-3 and TRBJ2-1; 10 bases line up with TRBD2. The sequencing sample was made of PBMCs or T cells enriched from blood (not recorded which). The sequence was collected from a man in his late teens or twenties who had recovered from COVID-19. The CDR3 spells CAISESAGGAYNEQFF. CDR3 in DNA: TGTGCCATCAGTGAATCAGCGGGGGGGGCCTACAATGAGCAGTTCTTC.